The clone carrying this T cell receptor beta chain turned up a few times. Its matching antigen is unknown. The CDR3 has 13 amino acids. From germline, CDR1 is SGDLS and CDR2 YYNGEE. V was cut by 0 bases and J by 6 bases, with 6 bases left in between. These data are taken from a study of beta chain features in type 1 diabetes. The study's findings and limits: Shorter TCRB CDR3s, moderately but significantly so, were found in Type 1 diabetes patients in all four CD4+ subsets. Cells that show high TCR expression could be over-represented by cDNA sequencing.

A CD45RO/CCR7/CD25/CD127/CD95/CD27 panel sorted naive, central memory, regulatory and stem cell-like memory CD4+ cells. The investigators reverse transcribed all of the isolated RNA, so they sequenced expressed TCRB transcripts. For naive, central memory and regulatory T cell samples, reads averaged roughly 3.5 million. Method: immunoSEQ multiplex PCR; TCRdb's copy keeps in-frame clones and lacks some. The sample lists 150,000 to 170,000 clones; about a tenth were seen once. J is TRBJ2-2 and V is TRBV9; D remains ambiguous. This receptor was obtained from a man aged 30 to 45 with type 1 diabetes. Sequences were obtained from central memory CD4+ T cells from blood. CDR3 bases: TGTGCCAGCAGCGTAGATAGTGCCGGGGAGCTGTTTTTT. It translates to CASSVDSAGELFF.